This T cell receptor beta chain comes out of a study of early T cells in non-severe SARS-CoV-2 infection. This clonotype was observed at least ten times. CDR3 length: 14 amino acids. Germline-derived CDR1 and CDR2 are ENHRY and SYGVKD. Trimming stripped 10 bases from V and 7 bases from J, with 17 bases between. TCRdb fed the 5' RACE reads into MiXCR, producing one record per CDR3 protein. Of about 50,000 distinct CDR3 sequences in the sample, around a tenth were seen once. The sequence was obtained from an adult who was a healthcare worker with PCR-confirmed SARS-CoV-2 infection or an uninfected control (not recorded which). Sequencing was performed on whole blood. The rearrangement uses TRBV10-3 and TRBJ1-6; a possible D gene is TRBD1 (6 bases). The CDR3 region is CATHGGSQNSPLHF. In DNA, the CDR3 is TGTGCCACCCATGGGGGCTCGCAGAATTCACCCCTCCACTTT.